Detailed here is one TCR beta chain. The data originate from a study of radiation and T cells in renal cell carcinoma. Specified time point: blood 4 weeks post-SBRT, at nephrectomy. This sample's treatment: 15 Gy SBRT to primary tumor, nephrectomy 4 weeks later. The length of the CDR3 is 19 residues. With V trimmed by 8 bases and J by 4 bases, 20 bases remained unmatched. Germline lookup yields CDR1 SEHNR and CDR2 FQNEAQ (reference sequence). The repertoire was sequenced with immunoSEQ multiplex PCR; TCRdb's copy has only in-frame clones and lacks some. Among around 180,000 clones, about 88% were seen once, and the ten largest hold 11%.

This TCR was recovered from a woman aged 45 to 65 with renal cell carcinoma. Sequencing was performed on blood, taken from a patient whose treatment included radiotherapy and nephrectomy. The J gene is TRBJ2-1, the V gene TRBV7-9; TRBD1 aligns across 10 bases. CDR3 region: CASRGGWDRGKRAYNEQFF. The CDR3 nucleotides read TGTGCCAGCCGGGGGGGATGGGACAGGGGAAAACGTGCGTACAATGAGCAGTTCTTC. The full variable domain, its missing parts supplied by reference TRBV7-9 and TRBJ2-1, is DTGVSQNPRHKITKRGQNVTFRCDPISEHNRLYWYRQTLGQGPEFLTYFQNEAQLEKSRLLSDRFSAERPKGSFSTLEIQRTEQGDSAMYLCASRGGWDRGKRAYNEQFFGPGTRLTVL.